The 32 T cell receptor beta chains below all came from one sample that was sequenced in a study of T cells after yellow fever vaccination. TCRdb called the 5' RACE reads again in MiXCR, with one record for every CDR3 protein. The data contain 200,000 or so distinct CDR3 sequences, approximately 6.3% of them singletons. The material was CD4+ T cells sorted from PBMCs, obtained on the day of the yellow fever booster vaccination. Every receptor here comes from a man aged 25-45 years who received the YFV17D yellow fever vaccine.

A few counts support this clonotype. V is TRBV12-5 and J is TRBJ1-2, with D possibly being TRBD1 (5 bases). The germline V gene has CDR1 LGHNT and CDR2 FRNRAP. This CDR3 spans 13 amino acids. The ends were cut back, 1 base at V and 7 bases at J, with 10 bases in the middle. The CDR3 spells CASGLEGAVGYTF. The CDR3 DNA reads TGTGCTAGTGGTTTGGAAGGGGCGGTTGGCTACACCTTC.

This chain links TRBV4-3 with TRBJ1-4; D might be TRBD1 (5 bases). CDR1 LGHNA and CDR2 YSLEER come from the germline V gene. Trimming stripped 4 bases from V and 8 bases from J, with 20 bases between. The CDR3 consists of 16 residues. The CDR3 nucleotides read TGCGCCAGCAGCCGATATAGCGGCAGGGAGGACGAAAAACTGTTTTTT. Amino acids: CASSRYSGREDEKLFF.

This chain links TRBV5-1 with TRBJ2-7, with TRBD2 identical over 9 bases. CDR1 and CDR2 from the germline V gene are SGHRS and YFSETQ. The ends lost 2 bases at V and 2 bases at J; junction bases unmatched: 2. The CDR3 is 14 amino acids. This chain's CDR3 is CASSFSGSAYEQYF. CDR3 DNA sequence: TGCGCCAGCAGCTTTAGCGGGAGTGCCTACGAGCAGTACTTC.

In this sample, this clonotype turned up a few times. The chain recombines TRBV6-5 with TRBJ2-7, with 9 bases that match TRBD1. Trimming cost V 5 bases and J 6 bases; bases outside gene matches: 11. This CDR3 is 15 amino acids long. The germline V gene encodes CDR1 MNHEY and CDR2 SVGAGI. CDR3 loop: CASSRLPGQGSEQYF. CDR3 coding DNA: TGTGCCAGCAGTCGGCTACCGGGACAGGGCAGCGAGCAGTACTTC.

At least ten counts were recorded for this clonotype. The CDR3: CASSPRGYEKLFF. In nucleotides, the CDR3 is TGTGCCAGCAGCCCTCGGGGGTATGAAAAACTGTTTTTT. The chain uses TRBV7-6 and TRBJ1-4; D possibly corresponds to TRBD1 (5 bases). CDR1 is SGHVS and CDR2 is FNYEAQ in the germline V gene. CDR3 length: 13 amino acids. The germline V and J ends were trimmed by 5 bases and 6 bases, with 10 bases remaining between them.

The CDR3 here is CASRQGGQDTQYF. For the CDR3, the DNA is TGTGCCAGCAGACAGGGGGGACAAGATACGCAGTATTTT. This chain uses TRBV28 with TRBJ2-3; 8 bases match TRBD1. Germline CDR1 and CDR2: MDHEN and SYDVKM. After removal of 6 bases from V and 5 bases from J, the junction contained 4 bases not matched to a gene. The length of the CDR3 is 13 residues.

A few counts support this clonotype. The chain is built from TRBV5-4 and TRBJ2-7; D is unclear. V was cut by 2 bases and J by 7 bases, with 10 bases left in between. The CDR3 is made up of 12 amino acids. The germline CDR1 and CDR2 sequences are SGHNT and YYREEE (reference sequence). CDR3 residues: CASSFSTGEQYF. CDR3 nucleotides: TGTGCCAGCAGCTTCTCGACGGGTGAGCAGTACTTC.

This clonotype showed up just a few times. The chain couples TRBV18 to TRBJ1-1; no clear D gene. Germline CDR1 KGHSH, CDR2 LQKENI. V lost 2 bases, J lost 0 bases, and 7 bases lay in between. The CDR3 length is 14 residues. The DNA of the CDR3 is TGTGCCAGCTCACCAGGCGGGGTGAACACTGAAGCTTTCTTT. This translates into CASSPGGVNTEAFF.

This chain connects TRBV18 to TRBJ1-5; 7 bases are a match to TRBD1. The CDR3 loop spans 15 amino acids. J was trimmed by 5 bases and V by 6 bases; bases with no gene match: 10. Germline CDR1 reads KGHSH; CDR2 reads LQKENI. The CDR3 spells CASSPKTGVDQPQHF. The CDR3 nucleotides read TGTGCCAGCTCCCCGAAAACAGGGGTAGATCAGCCCCAGCATTTT.

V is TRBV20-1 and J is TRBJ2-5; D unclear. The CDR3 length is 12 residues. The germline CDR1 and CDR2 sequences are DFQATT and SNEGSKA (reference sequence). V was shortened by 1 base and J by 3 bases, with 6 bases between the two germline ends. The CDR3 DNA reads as TGCAGTGCTAGAGGGGCCGAAGAGACCCAGTACTTC. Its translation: CSARGAEETQYF.

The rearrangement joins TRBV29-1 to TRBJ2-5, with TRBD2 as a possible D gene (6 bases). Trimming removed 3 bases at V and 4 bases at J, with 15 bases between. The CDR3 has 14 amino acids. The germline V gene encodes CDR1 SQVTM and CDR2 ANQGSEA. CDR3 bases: TGCAGCGTTGATAAGGTGGGAGGAGGAGAGACCCAGTACTTC. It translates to CSVDKVGGGETQYF.

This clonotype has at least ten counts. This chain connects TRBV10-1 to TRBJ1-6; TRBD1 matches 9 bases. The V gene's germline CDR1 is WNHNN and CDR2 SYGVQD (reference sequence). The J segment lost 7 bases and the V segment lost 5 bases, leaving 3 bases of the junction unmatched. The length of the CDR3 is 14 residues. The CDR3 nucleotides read TGCGCCAGCAGTATGGGGACAGGGAATTCACCCCTCCACTTT. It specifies CASSMGTGNSPLHF.

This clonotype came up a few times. The CDR3 loop reads CASTGGGGYEQYF. The CDR3 bases are TGTGCCAGCACCGGGGGCGGGGGATACGAGCAGTACTTC. The V gene is TRBV27, the J gene TRBJ2-7, with D possibly TRBD2 on 7 matching bases. Germline V lookup: CDR1 MNHEY, CDR2 SMNVEV (reference sequence). Trimming took off 7 bases at V and 4 bases at J, with 14 bases between the two ends. This CDR3 comprises 13 residues.

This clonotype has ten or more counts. The CDR3 protein is CASSVAPGGSGETQYF. In nucleotides, the CDR3 is TGTGCCAGCAGCGTAGCACCAGGAGGATCGGGAGAGACCCAGTACTTC. The chain combines TRBV9 with TRBJ2-5; the D gene is possibly TRBD2 (5 bases). Germline V gene sequence: CDR1 SGDLS, CDR2 YYNGEE. Trimming pared 0 bases from V and 4 bases from J, leaving 16 bases between. CDR3 length: 16 residues.

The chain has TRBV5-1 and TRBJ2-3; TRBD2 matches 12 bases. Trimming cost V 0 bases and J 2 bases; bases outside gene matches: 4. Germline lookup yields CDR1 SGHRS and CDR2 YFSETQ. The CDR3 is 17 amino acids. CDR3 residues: CASSLGTSGINTDTQYF. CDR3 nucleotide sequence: TGCGCCAGCAGCTTGGGGACTAGCGGGATCAACACAGATACGCAGTATTTT.

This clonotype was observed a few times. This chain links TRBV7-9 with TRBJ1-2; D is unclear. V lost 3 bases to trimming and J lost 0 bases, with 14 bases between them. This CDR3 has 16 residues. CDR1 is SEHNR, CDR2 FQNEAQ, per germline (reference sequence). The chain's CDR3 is CASSFDAIRSNYGYTF. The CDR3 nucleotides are TGTGCCAGCAGCTTTGACGCCATCAGATCTAACTATGGCTACACCTTC.

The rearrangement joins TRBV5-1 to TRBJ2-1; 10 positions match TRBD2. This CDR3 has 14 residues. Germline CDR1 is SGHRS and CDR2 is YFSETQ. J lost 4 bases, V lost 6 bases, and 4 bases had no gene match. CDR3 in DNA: TGCGCCAGCAAGACTAGCGGGCAATACAATGAGCAGTTCTTC. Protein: CASKTSGQYNEQFF.

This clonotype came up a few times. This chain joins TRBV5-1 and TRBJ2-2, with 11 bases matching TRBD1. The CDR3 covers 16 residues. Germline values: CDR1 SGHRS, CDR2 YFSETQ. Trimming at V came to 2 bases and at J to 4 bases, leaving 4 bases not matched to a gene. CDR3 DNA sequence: TGCGCCAGCAGCTTAGACGGGACAGGGGGCACCGGGGAGCTGTTTTTT. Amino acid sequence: CASSLDGTGGTGELFF.

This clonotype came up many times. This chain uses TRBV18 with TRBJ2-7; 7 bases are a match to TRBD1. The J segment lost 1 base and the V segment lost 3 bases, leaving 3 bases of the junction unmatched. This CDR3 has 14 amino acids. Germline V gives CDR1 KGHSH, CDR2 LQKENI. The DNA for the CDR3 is TGTGCCAGCTCACCGGACAGGCTGTCCTACGAGCAGTACTTC. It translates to CASSPDRLSYEQYF.

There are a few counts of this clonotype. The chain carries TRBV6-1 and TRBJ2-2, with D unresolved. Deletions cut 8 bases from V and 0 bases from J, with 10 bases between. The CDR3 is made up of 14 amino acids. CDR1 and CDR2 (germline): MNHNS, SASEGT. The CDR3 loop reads CASYRHPNTGELFF. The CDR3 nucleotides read TGTGCCAGCTATCGACACCCGAACACCGGGGAGCTGTTTTTT.

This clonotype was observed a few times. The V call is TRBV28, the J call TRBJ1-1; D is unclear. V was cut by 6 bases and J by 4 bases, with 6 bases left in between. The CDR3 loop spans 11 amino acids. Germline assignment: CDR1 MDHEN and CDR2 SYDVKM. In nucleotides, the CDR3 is TGTGCCAGCAGGGTGGGCACTGAAGCTTTCTTT. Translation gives CASRVGTEAFF.

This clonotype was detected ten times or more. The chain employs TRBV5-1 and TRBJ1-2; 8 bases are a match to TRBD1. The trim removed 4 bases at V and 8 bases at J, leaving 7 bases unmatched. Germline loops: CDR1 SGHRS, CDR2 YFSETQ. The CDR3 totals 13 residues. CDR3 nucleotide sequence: TGCGCCAGCAGCCCGACAGGGGAAGGCGGCTACACCTTC. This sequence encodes CASSPTGEGGYTF.

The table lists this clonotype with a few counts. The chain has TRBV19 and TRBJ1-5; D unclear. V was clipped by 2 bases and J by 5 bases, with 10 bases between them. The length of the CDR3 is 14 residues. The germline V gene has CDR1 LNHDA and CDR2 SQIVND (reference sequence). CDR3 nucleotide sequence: TGTGCCAGTAGTATATCTCCAAATCATCAGCCCCAGCATTTT. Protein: CASSISPNHQPQHF.

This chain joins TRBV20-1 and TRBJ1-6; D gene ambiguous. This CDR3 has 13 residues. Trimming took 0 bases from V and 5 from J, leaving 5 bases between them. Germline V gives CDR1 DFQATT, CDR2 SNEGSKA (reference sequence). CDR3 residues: CSAREHDNSPLHF. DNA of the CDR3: TGCAGTGCTAGAGAGCATGATAATTCACCCCTCCACTTT.

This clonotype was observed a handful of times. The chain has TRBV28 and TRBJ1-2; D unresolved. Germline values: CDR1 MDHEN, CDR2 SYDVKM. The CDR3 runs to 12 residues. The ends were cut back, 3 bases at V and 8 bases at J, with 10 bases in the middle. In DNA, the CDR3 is TGTGCCAGCAGTTTGAGAGGGTTCGGCTACACCTTC. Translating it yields CASSLRGFGYTF.

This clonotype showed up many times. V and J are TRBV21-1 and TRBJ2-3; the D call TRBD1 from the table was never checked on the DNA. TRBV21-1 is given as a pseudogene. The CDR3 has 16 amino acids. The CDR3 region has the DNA TGTGCCAGCAGCAAAGCAGGGGACAGGGGAACAGATACGCAGTATTTT. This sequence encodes CASSKAGDRGTDTQYF.

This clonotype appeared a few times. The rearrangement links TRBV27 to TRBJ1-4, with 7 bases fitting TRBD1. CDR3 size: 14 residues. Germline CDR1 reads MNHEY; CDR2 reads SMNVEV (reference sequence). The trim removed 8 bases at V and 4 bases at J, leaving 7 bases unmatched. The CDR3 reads CASRLDRFNEKLFF. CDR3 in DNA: TGTGCCAGCCGCCTGGACAGGTTTAATGAAAAACTGTTTTTT.

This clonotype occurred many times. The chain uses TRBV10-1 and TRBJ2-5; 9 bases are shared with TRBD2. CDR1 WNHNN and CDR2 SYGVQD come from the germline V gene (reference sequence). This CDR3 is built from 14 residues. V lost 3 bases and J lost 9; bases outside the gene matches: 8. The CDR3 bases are TGCGCCAGCAGTGAAGCGGGAGGTACCAGGCCCCAGTACTTC. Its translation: CASSEAGGTRPQYF.

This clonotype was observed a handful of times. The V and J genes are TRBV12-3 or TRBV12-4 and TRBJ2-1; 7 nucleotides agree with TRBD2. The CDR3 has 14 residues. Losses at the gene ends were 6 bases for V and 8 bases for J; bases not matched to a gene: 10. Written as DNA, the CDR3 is TGTGCCAGCAGAAAAAGCGGGACGAGGGATGAGCAGTTCTTC. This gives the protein CASRKSGTRDEQFF.

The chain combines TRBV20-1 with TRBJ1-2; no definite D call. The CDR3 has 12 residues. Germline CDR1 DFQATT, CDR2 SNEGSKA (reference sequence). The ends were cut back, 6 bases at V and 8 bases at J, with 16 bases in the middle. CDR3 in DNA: TGCAGTGCCCCGGGAAGGCAGGTGGGCTACACCTTC. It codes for CSAPGRQVGYTF.

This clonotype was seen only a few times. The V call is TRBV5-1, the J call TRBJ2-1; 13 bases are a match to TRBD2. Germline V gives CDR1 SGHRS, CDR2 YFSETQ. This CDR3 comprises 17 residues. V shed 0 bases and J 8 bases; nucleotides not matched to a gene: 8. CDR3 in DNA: TGCGCCAGCAGCTTGGACCGGGGGACTAGCGGGAAGGATGAGCAGTTCTTC. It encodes CASSLDRGTSGKDEQFF.

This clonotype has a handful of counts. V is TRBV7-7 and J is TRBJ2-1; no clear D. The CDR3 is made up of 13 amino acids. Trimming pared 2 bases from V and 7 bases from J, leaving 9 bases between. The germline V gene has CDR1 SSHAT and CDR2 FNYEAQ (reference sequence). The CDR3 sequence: CASSLTHANEQFF. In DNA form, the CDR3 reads TGTGCCAGCAGCTTAACGCATGCTAATGAGCAGTTCTTC.